Following are 16 T cell receptor beta chains from one sample sequenced in a study of cytomegalovirus exposure and HLA in healthy donors. The study ran its PCR with 60 Vbeta and 13 Jbeta primers. Generated by immunoSEQ multiplex PCR, the TCRdb table keeps only in-frame clones and is missing some. The table has around 110,000 clones, 65% to 75% seen once; the top ten hold 4% to 5.5%. The sequencing sample was made of PBMCs. The receptors stem from a man aged 30 to 45 in good health and CMV-seropositive.

The chain links TRBV11-2 to TRBJ2-1, with D possibly matching TRBD1 (6 bases). The CDR3 sequence is 13 residues long. Trimming left V 2 bases short and J 10 bases short, with 12 bases between. Germline lookup yields CDR1 SGHAT and CDR2 FQNNGV. CDR3 in DNA: TGTGCCAGCAGCTTAAATTGGGGGCCAGAGCAGTTCTTC. This gives the protein CASSLNWGPEQFF.

The chain joins TRBV19 to TRBJ2-7; the match to TRBD1 covers 9 bases. The CDR3 contains 15 residues. After removal of 4 bases from V and 4 bases from J, the junction contained 8 bases not matched to a gene. Germline values: CDR1 LNHDA, CDR2 SQIVND (reference sequence). The CDR3 loop reads CASSSSDRGPYEQYF. CDR3 in DNA: TGTGCCAGTAGTAGTTCGGACAGGGGCCCTTACGAGCAGTACTTC.

This chain joins TRBV7-2 and TRBJ1-2; D call uncertain. Trimming pared 1 base from V and 0 bases from J, leaving 3 bases between. Germline V CDR1 and CDR2: SGHTA, FQGNSA. The CDR3 consists of 13 residues. The CDR3 is CASSLDSNYGYTF. CDR3 nucleotide sequence: TGTGCCAGCAGCTTAGACTCTAACTATGGCTACACCTTC.

As concerns this clone: Relative to the germline gene, one junction end is altered; a read error may explain this. The gene calls are TRBV7-9 and TRBJ1-2; D is undetermined. Germline assignment: CDR1 SEHNR and CDR2 FQNEAQ (reference sequence). The CDR3 totals 11 residues. The CDR3: CASRRDEVEPF. As DNA, the CDR3 is TGTGCCAGCAGGCGGGATGAAGTGGAACCCTTC. Variable domain in full (rest from reference TRBV7-9 and TRBJ1-2): DTGVSQNPRHKITKRGQNVTFRCDPISEHNRLYWYRQTLGQGPEFLTYFQNEAQLEKSRLLSDRFSAERPKGSFSTLEIQRTEQGDSAMYLCASRRDEVEPFGSGTRLTVV.

The J gene is TRBJ2-5, the V gene TRBV5-4, with D hard to call. This CDR3 is built from 13 residues. V lost 3 bases to trimming and J lost 9 bases, with 15 bases between them. The germline V gene encodes CDR1 SGHNT and CDR2 YYREEE (reference sequence). The CDR3 loop reads CASSSGLWSAQYF. CDR3 DNA: TGTGCCAGCAGCTCGGGTCTCTGGAGTGCCCAGTACTTC.

The chain carries TRBV25-1 and TRBJ2-3, with D maybe TRBD2 (5 bases). CDR1 is MGHDK, CDR2 SYGVNS, per germline. The CDR3 is 15 residues long. The germline V and J ends were trimmed by 1 base and 4 bases, with 12 bases remaining between them. The CDR3: CASSELGRSADTQYF. For the CDR3, the DNA is TGTGCCAGCAGTGAATTAGGGAGAAGCGCAGATACGCAGTATTTT.

The CDR3 region has the DNA TGTGCCAGCAGCCTGACAGGGATTAACTATGGCTACACCTTC. Translating gives CASSLTGINYGYTF. The chain recombines TRBV7-8 with TRBJ1-2; TRBD1 aligns across 7 bases. Germline V gene sequence: CDR1 SGHVS, CDR2 FQNEAQ. The CDR3 extends over 14 amino acids. With V trimmed by 5 bases and J by 1 base, 4 bases remained unmatched. Filled out from reference TRBV7-8 and TRBJ1-2, the complete variable domain reads GAGVSQSPRYKVAKRGQDVALRCDPISGHVSLFWYQQALGQGPEFLTYFQNEAQLDKSGLPSDRFFAERPEGSVSTLKIQRTQQEDSAVYLCASSLTGINYGYTFGSGTRLTVV.

This clone was detected a few times. The chain has TRBV11-2 and TRBJ2-6, with a weak D call TRBD1 (5 bases). There are 17 residues in the CDR3. The V end was cut by 6 bases, the J end by 4 bases, with 19 bases between. CDR1 and CDR2 (germline): SGHAT, FQNNGV. The CDR3 bases are TGTGCCAGCAGTCGTTTTTCAGGGCAGTCCGGGGCCAACGTCCTGACTTTC. The encoded protein is CASSRFSGQSGANVLTF.

The CDR3 loop reads CASSYGGNSGNTIYF. The CDR3 nucleotides read TGTGCCAGCAGTTACGGGGGGAACTCTGGAAACACCATATATTTT. The V and J genes are TRBV6-5 and TRBJ1-3; D is possibly TRBD1 (5 bases). V was clipped by 2 bases and J by 0 bases, with 8 bases between them. Germline loops: CDR1 MNHEY, CDR2 SVGAGI. The length of the CDR3 is 15 residues.

The V call is TRBV6-5, the J call TRBJ1-5; TRBD1 matches 7 bases. CDR1 MNHEY and CDR2 SVGAGI come from the germline V gene. The CDR3 extends over 15 amino acids. J gave up 5 bases and V 0 bases, and 4 bases lay outside the gene matches. The CDR3 is CASSYSRGQDQPQHF. CDR3 bases: TGTGCCAGCAGTTACTCAAGGGGGCAGGATCAGCCCCAGCATTTT.

V is TRBV4-3 and J is TRBJ1-2, with 8 bases identical to TRBD1. Trimming took 3 bases from V and 5 from J; bases not matched to a gene: 5. Germline CDR1 LGHNA, CDR2 YSLEER. This CDR3 spans 14 amino acids. DNA for the CDR3: TGCGCCAGCAGCCATGACAGGGGCTTATATGGCTACACCTTC. Amino acids: CASSHDRGLYGYTF.

The J gene is TRBJ1-5, the V gene TRBV30; 8 bases match TRBD1. This CDR3 contains 13 residues. In germline, CDR1 is GTSNPN, CDR2 SVGIG (reference sequence). J gave up 4 bases and V 5 bases, and 4 bases lay outside the gene matches. DNA of the CDR3: TGTGCCTGGTCTTGGACAGGGAATCAGCCCCAGCATTTT. This codes for CAWSWTGNQPQHF.

This clone was observed a few times. CDR3 nucleotides: TGCGCCAGCAGCCAAGTTGCGGGACGCGGGACTTTCTTT. Translated, it gives CASSQVAGRGTFF. The chain joins TRBV4-3 to TRBJ1-1, with D tentatively TRBD1 (5 bases). CDR1 is LGHNA and CDR2 is YSLEER in the germline V gene. Trimming left V 1 base short and J 12 bases short, with 15 bases between. This CDR3 comprises 13 residues.

This clone has a handful of counts. The rearrangement uses TRBV6-5 and TRBJ1-5; tentative D call: TRBD1 (6 bases). The CDR3 consists of 14 residues. Deletions cut 6 bases from V and 3 bases from J, with 12 bases between. Per the germline V gene, CDR1 is MNHEY and CDR2 is SVGAGI. DNA of the CDR3: TGTGCCAGCAGGCCTGGACAGAACAATCAGCCCCAGCATTTT. Translating it yields CASRPGQNNQPQHF.

The V gene is TRBV30, the J gene TRBJ2-1; D not certain. With 2 bases removed from V and 5 bases from J, the gap between germline ends came to 7 bases. Germline V lookup: CDR1 GTSNPN, CDR2 SVGIG (reference sequence). This CDR3 spans 12 amino acids. CDR3 in DNA: TGTGCCTGGAGTCCTACCCACAATGAGCAGTTCTTC. Translating it yields CAWSPTHNEQFF.

This chain uses TRBV7-9 with TRBJ2-7; 8 bases map to TRBD2. The CDR3 sequence is 17 residues long. The germline V gene encodes CDR1 SEHNR and CDR2 FQNEAQ (reference sequence). The trim removed 5 bases at V and 3 bases at J, leaving 15 bases unmatched. The chain's CDR3 is CASSPSLDSGTSYEQYF. CDR3 in DNA: TGTGCCAGCAGCCCTTCTCTCGACAGCGGGACTAGCTACGAGCAGTACTTC.